Following are 11 T cell receptor beta chains from one sample sequenced in a study of shared clonotypes between healthy human individuals. Generated by immunoSEQ multiplex PCR, the TCRdb table keeps only in-frame clones and is missing some. The top ten clones hold approximately 1.5% of a sample with about 1 million clones, roughly 80% of them seen once. The specimen was memory CD4+ T cells sorted from blood. The subset here: CD45RA-negative fraction. The receptor source for this set is a man in his late teens or twenties in good health.

The chain employs TRBV7-2 and TRBJ2-7; 13 nucleotides align to TRBD2. The germline V gene encodes CDR1 SGHTA and CDR2 FQGNSA. The CDR3 has 15 residues. Trimming took 4 bases from V and 7 from J; bases not matched to a gene: 7. CDR3 sequence: CASSSGLAGVGEQYF. CDR3 DNA sequence: TGTGCCAGCAGCTCCGGACTAGCGGGAGTAGGAGAGCAGTACTTC.

V gene TRBV27 combines with J gene TRBJ2-1, with 10 bases matching TRBD1. The CDR3 has 19 residues. V lost 5 bases, J lost 5 bases, and 18 bases stayed unmatched. CDR1 and CDR2 from the germline V gene are MNHEY and SMNVEV (reference sequence). The CDR3 DNA follows: TGTGCCAGCAGTGACCGGGACAGGGGATCCTTAATGAGGGACAATGAGCAGTTCTTC. The encoded protein is CASSDRDRGSLMRDNEQFF.

The chain is built from TRBV5-6 and TRBJ1-4; 9 nucleotides agree with TRBD1. Germline V lookup: CDR1 SGHDT, CDR2 YYEEEE. The CDR3 extends over 16 amino acids. V was clipped by 1 base and J by 3 bases; unmatched bases: 4. The CDR3 DNA follows: TGTGCCAGCAGCTTGTACAGGGGGCATTCTAATGAAAAACTGTTTTTT. It encodes CASSLYRGHSNEKLFF.

Comments on this clone: The same CDR3 is also encoded by other DNA sequences in this sample. The chain has TRBV7-2 and TRBJ2-7; D remains unclear. Deletions cut 2 bases from V and 7 bases from J, with 6 bases between. The CDR3 consists of 11 residues. Germline V gene lookup returns CDR1 SGHTA and CDR2 FQGNSA. CDR3 coding DNA: TGTGCCAGCAGCTTATCCAGAGAGCAGTACTTC. It encodes CASSLSREQYF.

This clone has only a few counts. The V call is TRBV7-6, the J call TRBJ1-3; a weak D match, TRBD1 (5 bases). The V gene lost 4 bases and the J gene lost 2 bases, with 15 bases spanning the gap. Germline V lookup: CDR1 SGHVS, CDR2 FNYEAQ. The CDR3 is 16 amino acids. The CDR3 is CASSSGTAQTGNTIYF. DNA of the CDR3: TGTGCCAGCAGCTCTGGGACGGCCCAAACTGGAAACACCATATATTTT.

The chain recombines TRBV18 with TRBJ1-6; D is ambiguous. The germline gives CDR1 KGHSH, CDR2 LQKENI. The CDR3 has 15 residues. Trimming removed 1 base from V and 4 bases from J, with 8 bases in between. CDR3 sequence (DNA): TGTGCCAGCTCACCACAGGTTCTGTATAATTCACCCCTCCACTTT. Translated: CASSPQVLYNSPLHF.

The chain recombines TRBV10-2 with TRBJ2-7; TRBD2 aligns across 7 bases. The V segment lost 2 bases and the J segment 1 base; nucleotides outside the gene matches: 8. The CDR3 has 16 amino acids. Germline values: CDR1 WSHSY, CDR2 SAAADI. CDR3 coding DNA: TGCGCCAGCAGTGAGAAAGGGACTACACTTTCCTACGAGCAGTACTTC. This sequence encodes CASSEKGTTLSYEQYF.

The chain links TRBV15 to TRBJ1-2; D is uncertain. Per the germline V gene, CDR1 is LNHNV and CDR2 is YYDKDF (reference sequence). The CDR3 consists of 15 residues. V was pared by 0 bases and J by 2 bases, with 10 bases between. CDR3 protein: CATSRELGLNYGYTF. The CDR3 DNA is TGTGCCACCAGCAGAGAACTGGGATTAAACTATGGCTACACCTTC.

The CDR3 sequence is CASSSQRGNTGELFF. In nucleotides, the CDR3 is TGCGCCAGCAGCTCCCAACGGGGGAACACCGGGGAGCTGTTTTTT. The rearrangement uses TRBV5-1 and TRBJ2-2, with D possibly being TRBD2 (5 bases). The CDR3 is 15 amino acids. With 3 bases removed from V and 1 base from J, the gap between germline ends came to 10 bases. Germline CDR1 is SGHRS and CDR2 is YFSETQ.

This clone occurred a few times. This chain connects TRBV5-1 to TRBJ2-7; D gene ambiguous. The germline V gene has CDR1 SGHRS and CDR2 YFSETQ. V lost 4 bases and J lost 2, with 13 bases in between. CDR3 size: 14 residues. In nucleotides, the CDR3 is TGCGCCAGCAGCGTTGAAGGCCCCACCTACGAGCAGTACTTC. As protein: CASSVEGPTYEQYF.

Here the CDR3 DNA reads TGTGCCTCGTCCCAAGAGCGGATGATCTCCTACAATGAGCAGTTCTTC. Its protein product is CASSQERMISYNEQFF. The V call is TRBV27, the J call TRBJ2-1; D is possibly TRBD2 (5 bases). In germline, CDR1 is MNHEY, CDR2 SMNVEV (reference sequence). The CDR3 is 16 residues long. The V gene lost 11 bases and the J gene lost 0 bases, with 20 bases spanning the gap.